A selection of T cell receptor beta chains follows, all from one sample in a study of shared clonotypes between healthy human individuals. TCRdb's copy holds only in-frame clones and misses some; the assay was immunoSEQ multiplex PCR. The table has some 1,100,000 clones, 78% seen once. The source material was memory CD4+ T cells from PBMCs. These receptors were taken from a man younger than 35 in good health. Some clones in this sample may be carry-over from other donors' samples. The CDR3 runs from the conserved cysteine through the conserved F or W.

>14|TRBV9
CASSPVVSTGELFF
>16|TRBV7-9
CASSSNKGQGQQPQHF
>17|TRBV11-2
CASSLVGLAGLEETQYF
>14|TRBV5-4
CASTVSRRQETQYF
>11|TRBV7-6
CASSLERGAFF
>11|TRBV28
CASSANQPQHF
>14|TRBV5-1
CASSSPSGAGEQYF
>13|TRBV5-1
CASKTGTMGEQYF
>14|TRBV6-1
CASRPTGYNEKLFF
>16|TRBV6-1
CASSEGQAALQETQYF
>15|TRBV5-4
CASSFEEGSSYEQYF
>15|TRBV5-5
CASSFRGGGANVLTF
>18|TRBV4-2
CASSQALLSGGSTDTQYF
>14|TRBV5-4
CASSGAGLQETQYF
>14|TRBV9
CASSVGGGVETQYF
>15|TRBV7-9
CASSLPGGNTGELFF
>12|TRBV11-2
CASSLFALGYTF
>13|TRBV29-1
CSIGGTYTYEQYF
>13|TRBV5-1
CASRQGTIYGYTF
>16|TRBV6-1
CASSEKLGTGNNEQFF
>15|TRBV25-1
CASSEMGSGAHEQYF
>14|TRBV11-3
CASSRGGPQETQYF
>14|TRBV29-1
CSVVVSGSGDTQYF
>13|TRBV19
CASAGSWNQPQHF
>13|TRBV11-2
CASSLGGFYGYTF
>16|TRBV19
CASSIAQGLGTDTQYF
>11|TRBV4-1
CASSGYYGYTF
>20|TRBV21-1
CASSKGWAGRLSPSTDTQYF
>15|TRBV4-1
CASSQGGGSYNEQFF
>14|TRBV10-2
CASSALTGSREQYF
>14|TRBV6-1
CASDRGREYTEAFF
>14|TRBV25-1
CASSETGPTDTQYF
>15|TRBV7-8
CASSMSGTGANVLTF
>14|TRBV4-1
CASSRKRDGETQYF
>12|TRBV10-3
CAISQSPTEAFF
>13|TRBV7-2
CASSPYRGLEQYF
>11|TRBV7-2
CASTLQYEQYF
>15|TRBV9
CASSVSIGRADTQYF
>15|TRBV28
CASSSPGRSNEKLFF
>15|TRBV27
CASSLSVRMNYGYTF
>16|TRBV7-3
CASSLADTYSNQPQHF
>14|TRBV5-1
CASSTRGQNEKLFF
>11|TRBV29-1
CSVDRADTQYF
>15|TRBV6-5
CASSPSGGASYGYTF
>13|TRBV5-6
CASSLVSEYEQFF
>15|TRBV5-8
CASSLTGVSNQPQHF
>14|TRBV5-8
CASRPTGAVYGYTF